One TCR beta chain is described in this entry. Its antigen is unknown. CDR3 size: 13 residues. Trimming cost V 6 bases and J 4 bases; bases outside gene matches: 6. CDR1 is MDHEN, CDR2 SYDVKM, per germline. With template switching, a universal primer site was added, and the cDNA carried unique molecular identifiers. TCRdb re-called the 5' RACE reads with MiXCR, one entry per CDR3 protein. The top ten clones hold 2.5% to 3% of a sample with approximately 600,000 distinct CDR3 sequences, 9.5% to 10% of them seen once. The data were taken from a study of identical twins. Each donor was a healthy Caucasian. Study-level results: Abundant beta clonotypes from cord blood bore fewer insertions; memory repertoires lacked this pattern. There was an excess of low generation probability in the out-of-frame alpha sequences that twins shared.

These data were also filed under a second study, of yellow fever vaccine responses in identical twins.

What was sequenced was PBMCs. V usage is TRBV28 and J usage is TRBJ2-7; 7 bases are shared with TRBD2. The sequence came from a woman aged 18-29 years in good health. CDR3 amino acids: CASSKAGPYEQYF. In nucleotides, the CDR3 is TGTGCCAGCAGCAAAGCGGGGCCATACGAGCAGTACTTC.